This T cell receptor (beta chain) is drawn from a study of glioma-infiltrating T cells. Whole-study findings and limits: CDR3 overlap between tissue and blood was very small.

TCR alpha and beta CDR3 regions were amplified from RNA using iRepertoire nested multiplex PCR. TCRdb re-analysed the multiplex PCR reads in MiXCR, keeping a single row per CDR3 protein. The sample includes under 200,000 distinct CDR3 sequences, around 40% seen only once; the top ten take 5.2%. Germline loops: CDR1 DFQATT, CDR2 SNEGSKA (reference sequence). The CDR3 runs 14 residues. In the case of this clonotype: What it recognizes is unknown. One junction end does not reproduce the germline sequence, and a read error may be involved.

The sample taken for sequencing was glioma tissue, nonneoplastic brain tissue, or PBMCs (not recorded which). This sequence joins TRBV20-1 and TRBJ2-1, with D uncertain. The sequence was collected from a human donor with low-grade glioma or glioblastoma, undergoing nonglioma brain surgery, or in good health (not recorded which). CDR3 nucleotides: TGCAGTGCTAGAGTGGCCCTTGGCTACAATCAGCACTTCTTC. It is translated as CSARVALGYNQHFF.